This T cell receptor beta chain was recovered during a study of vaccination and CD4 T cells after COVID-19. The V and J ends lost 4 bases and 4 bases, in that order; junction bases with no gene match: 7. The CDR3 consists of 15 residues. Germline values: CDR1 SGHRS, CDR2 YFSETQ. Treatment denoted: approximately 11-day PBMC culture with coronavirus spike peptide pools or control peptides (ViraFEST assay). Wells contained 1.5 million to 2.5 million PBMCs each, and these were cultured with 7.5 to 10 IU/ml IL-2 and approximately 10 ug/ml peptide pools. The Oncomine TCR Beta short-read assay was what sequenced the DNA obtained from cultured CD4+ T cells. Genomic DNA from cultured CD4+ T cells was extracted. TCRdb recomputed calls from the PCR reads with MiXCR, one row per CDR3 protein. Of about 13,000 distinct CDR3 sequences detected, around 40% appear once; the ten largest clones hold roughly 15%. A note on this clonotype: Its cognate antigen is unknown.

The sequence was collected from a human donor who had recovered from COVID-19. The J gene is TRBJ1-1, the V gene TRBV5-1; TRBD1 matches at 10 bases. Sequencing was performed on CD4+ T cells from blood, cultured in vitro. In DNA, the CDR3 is TGCGCCAGCAGCGTTCTCCGGGACAGGGGCACTGAAGCTTTCTTT. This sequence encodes CASSVLRDRGTEAFF.